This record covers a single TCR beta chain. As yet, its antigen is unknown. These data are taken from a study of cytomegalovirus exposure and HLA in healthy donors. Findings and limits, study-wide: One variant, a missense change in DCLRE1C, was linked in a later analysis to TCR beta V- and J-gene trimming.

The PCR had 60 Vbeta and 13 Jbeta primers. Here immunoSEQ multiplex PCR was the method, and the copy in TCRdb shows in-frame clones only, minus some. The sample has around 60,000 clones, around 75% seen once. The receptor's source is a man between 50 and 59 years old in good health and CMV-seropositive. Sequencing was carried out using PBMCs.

The DNA for the CDR3 is TGTGCCTGGAGCCCTTCCGGCCGGGGGGGGTCCTACGAGCAGTACTTC. It encodes CAWSPSGRGGSYEQYF. The chain is built from TRBV30 and TRBJ2-7; TRBD2 aligns across 8 bases. Germline V gives CDR1 GTSNPN, CDR2 SVGIG (reference sequence). The CDR3 consists of 16 residues. The V and J ends lost 3 bases and 1 base, in that order; junction bases with no gene match: 11.